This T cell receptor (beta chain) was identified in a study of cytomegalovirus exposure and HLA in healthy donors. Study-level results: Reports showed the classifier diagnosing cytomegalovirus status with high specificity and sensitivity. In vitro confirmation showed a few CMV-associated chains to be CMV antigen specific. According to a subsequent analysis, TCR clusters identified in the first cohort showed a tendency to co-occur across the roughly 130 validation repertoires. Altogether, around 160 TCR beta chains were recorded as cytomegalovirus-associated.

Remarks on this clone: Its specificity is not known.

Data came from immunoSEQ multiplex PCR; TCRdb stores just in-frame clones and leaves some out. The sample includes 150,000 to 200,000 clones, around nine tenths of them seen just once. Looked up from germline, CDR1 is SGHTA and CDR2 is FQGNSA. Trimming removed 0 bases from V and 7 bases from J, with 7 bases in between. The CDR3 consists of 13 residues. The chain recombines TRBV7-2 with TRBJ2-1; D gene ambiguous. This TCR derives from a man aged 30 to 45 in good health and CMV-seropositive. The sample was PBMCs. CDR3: CASSLASMNEQFF. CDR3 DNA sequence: TGTGCCAGCAGCTTAGCCTCGATGAATGAGCAGTTCTTC. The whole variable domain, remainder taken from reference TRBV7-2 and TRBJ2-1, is GAGVSQSPSNKVTEKGKDVELRCDPISGHTALYWYRQSLGQGLEFLIYFQGNSAPDKSGLPSDRFSAERTGGSVSTLTIQRTQQEDSAVYLCASSLASMNEQFFGPGTRLTVL.